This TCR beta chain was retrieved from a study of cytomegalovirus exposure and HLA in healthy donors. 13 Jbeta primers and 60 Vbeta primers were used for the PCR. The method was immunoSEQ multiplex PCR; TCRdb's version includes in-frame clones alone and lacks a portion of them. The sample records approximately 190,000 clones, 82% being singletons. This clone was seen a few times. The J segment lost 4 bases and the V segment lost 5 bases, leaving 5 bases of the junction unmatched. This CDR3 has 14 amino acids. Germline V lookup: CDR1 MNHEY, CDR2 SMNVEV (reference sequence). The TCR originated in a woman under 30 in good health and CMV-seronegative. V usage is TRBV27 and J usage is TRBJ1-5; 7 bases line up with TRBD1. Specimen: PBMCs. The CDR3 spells CASSPRDRNQPQHF. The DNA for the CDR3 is TGTGCCAGCAGTCCCAGGGACAGAAATCAGCCCCAGCATTTT.